Listed below are T cell receptor beta chains from one sample, sequenced in a study of blood T cell repertoires in COVID-19. The protocol was immunoSEQ multiplex PCR, while the TCRdb copy is restricted to in-frame clones and leaves out a portion. The top ten hold more than 3.5% of the sample, which has around 130,000 clones, around 87% seen once. The sequenced material came from peripheral blood. The origin of the receptors is a woman in her sixties with acute or convalescent COVID-19. Both conserved end residues are trimmed from each CDR3. D genes are given only for firm matches.

d_gene	v_gene	CDR3aa
.	TRBV28	ASSQRGFGYT
.	TRBV10-3	AISSDSNQPQH
TRBD1	TRBV27	ASSRGTGGLYNSPLH
.	TRBV12-3/TRBV12-4	ASTVGGPYGYT
.	TRBV3-1/TRBV3-2	ASSQISGTGELF
.	TRBV24-1	ATSDSGTEQF
.	TRBV9	ASSVTGSGQPQH
TRBD1	TRBV19	ASREDRASNQPQH
.	TRBV19	ASSTDLASGNQPQH
TRBD1	TRBV6-5	ASRRQGSTEAF
TRBD2	TRBV28	ASRTSGYEQY
TRBD1	TRBV3-1/TRBV3-2	ASSPGTGGHTSTDTQY
TRBD2	TRBV5-1	ASSPASGRPYEQY
TRBD2	TRBV6-1	ASSEGGSSTDTQY
.	TRBV11-2	ASRVGHSNTGELF
.	TRBV5-4	ASSAEHRDTQY
TRBD1	TRBV7-2	ASSLAHTGGIYGYT
.	TRBV6-5	ASSSSGGGTEAF
TRBD2	TRBV5-1	ASSLGSSGRETQY
TRBD1	TRBV5-1	ASSVTGSNTEAF
TRBD2	TRBV5-4	ASSTRTSGYIHEQY
.	TRBV7-2	ASSLGLQGYYGYT
TRBD2	TRBV5-4	ASSPLGREAFNEQF
TRBD2	TRBV7-9	ASSPGLAGVNTQY
TRBD1	TRBV4-2	ASSQELVGQGRISSGNTIY
.	TRBV7-9	ASSLVGQGRF
.	TRBV2	ASSARHGGGGNYGYT
TRBD1	TRBV3-1/TRBV3-2	ASSQTGGTGELF
.	TRBV4-2	ASSQADGETYNEQF
.	TRBV6-1	ASSERIAPGYSPLH
.	TRBV6-5	ASRRSGTGNEQF
TRBD1	TRBV10-3	AISVGQEGGYT
.	TRBV10-2	ASSDSYDQPQH
.	TRBV7-3	ASSLTLTSPDTQY
.	TRBV30	AWKTEKYGYT
.	TRBV15	ATSRDTEETQY
TRBD1	TRBV5-1	ASSLRGGRTGDSMNTEAF
.	TRBV29-1	SVEVRGQGYT
.	TRBV28	ASSLRRDQPQH
.	TRBV5-5	ASSPVNEQGHFYNQPQH
TRBD2	TRBV29-1	SVGGLAGLETQY
.	TRBV9	ASSGEAETYNEQF
.	TRBV2	ASTRYSSYEQY
TRBD2	TRBV29-1	SVEYLAGSYEQY
TRBD1	TRBV5-1	ASSGGWTGSKDTQY
TRBD2	TRBV11-3	ASSLGSSGIEAQY
TRBD2	TRBV23-1	ASKGQTGEKAGSYNEQF
.	TRBV2	ASSARAGGNQPQH
.	TRBV7-9	ASSLRLGGPNTGELF
TRBD1	TRBV7-8	ASSFRLRGLSTEAF